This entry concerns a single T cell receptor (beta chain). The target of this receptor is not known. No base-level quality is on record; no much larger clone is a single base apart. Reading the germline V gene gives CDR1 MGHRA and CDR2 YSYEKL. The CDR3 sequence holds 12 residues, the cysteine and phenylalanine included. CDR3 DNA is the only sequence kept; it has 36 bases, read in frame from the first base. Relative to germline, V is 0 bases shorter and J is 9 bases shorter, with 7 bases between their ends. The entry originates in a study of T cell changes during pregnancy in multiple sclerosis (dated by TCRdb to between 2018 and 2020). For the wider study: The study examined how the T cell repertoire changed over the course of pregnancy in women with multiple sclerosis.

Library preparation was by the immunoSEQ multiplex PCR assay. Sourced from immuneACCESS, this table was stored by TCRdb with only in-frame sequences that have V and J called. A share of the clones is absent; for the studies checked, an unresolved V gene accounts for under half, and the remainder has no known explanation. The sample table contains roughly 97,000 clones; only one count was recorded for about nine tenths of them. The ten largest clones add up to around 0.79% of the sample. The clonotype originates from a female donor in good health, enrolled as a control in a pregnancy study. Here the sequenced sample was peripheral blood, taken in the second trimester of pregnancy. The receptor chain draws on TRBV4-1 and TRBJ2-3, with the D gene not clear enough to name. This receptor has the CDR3 CASSQDTRTQYF. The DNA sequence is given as TGCGCCAGCAGCCAAGATACACGAACGCAGTATTTT.